This entry lists 10 T cell receptor beta chains sequenced from one sample in a study of blood T cell repertoires in COVID-19. This table comes from immunoSEQ multiplex PCR, and its TCRdb copy is limited to in-frame clones, with some not included. The sample consists of 150,000 to 200,000 clones, roughly nine tenths of them appearing once. Sequencing input: peripheral blood. The receptor source for this set is a woman aged 55-69 years with COVID-19, enrolled during active disease.

This chain uses TRBV11-3 with TRBJ2-1; 11 positions agree with TRBD1. V gave up 4 bases and J gave up 7 bases; unmatched junction bases: 6. CDR1 is SGHNT and CDR2 is YENEEA in the germline V gene. This CDR3 has 15 residues. The CDR3 loop reads CASSSNRDRGNEQFF. CDR3 nucleotides: TGTGCCAGCAGCTCAAACCGGGACAGGGGGAATGAGCAGTTCTTC.

The rearrangement links TRBV24-1 to TRBJ2-3; D gene ambiguous. V was pared by 4 bases and J by 0 bases, with 4 bases between. CDR1 is KGHDR, CDR2 SFDVKD, per germline. CDR3 length equals 13 residues. CDR3 protein: CATSETSTDTQYF. Written as DNA, the CDR3 is TGTGCCACCAGTGAAACTAGCACAGATACGCAGTATTTT.

The CDR3 bases are TGCGCCAGCAGCCAAGCACAGCCGAACACTGAAGCTTTCTTT. Translated: CASSQAQPNTEAFF. This chain links TRBV4-3 with TRBJ1-1; D gene unclear. V lost 1 base and J 1 base, leaving 7 bases between the germline ends. CDR3 length equals 14 residues. The germline gives CDR1 LGHNA, CDR2 YSLEER.

This clone showed up just once. The J gene is TRBJ2-6, the V gene TRBV2; 13 nucleotides line up with TRBD2. Looked up from germline, CDR1 is SNHLY and CDR2 is FYNNEI. V gave up 7 bases and J gave up 1 base; unmatched junction bases: 4. This CDR3 has 17 residues. DNA of the CDR3: TGTGCCAGCATTCGGGGACTAGCGGGATCTGGGGCCAACGTCCTGACTTTC. Its protein product is CASIRGLAGSGANVLTF.

In its sample, this clone was seen many times. The rearrangement uses TRBV9 and TRBJ1-6; D is possibly TRBD1 (5 bases). Germline V gene sequence: CDR1 SGDLS, CDR2 YYNGEE. V was shortened by 4 bases and J by 8 bases, with 16 bases between the two germline ends. This CDR3 is built from 15 residues. CDR3 nucleotide sequence: TGTGCCAGCAGCCCAACCCCACAGGCTTATTCACCCCTCCACTTT. It yields the protein CASSPTPQAYSPLHF.

V is TRBV6-6 and J is TRBJ1-6, with D perhaps matching TRBD1 (5 bases). V was pared by 5 bases and J by 12 bases, with 17 bases between. CDR3 length: 14 amino acids. CDR1 is MNHNY, CDR2 SVGAGI, per germline (reference sequence). The CDR3 DNA follows: TGTGCCAGCAGTCCGACCGGGGGGAGGGAACCCCTCCACTTT. It is translated as CASSPTGGREPLHF.

The V and J genes are TRBV7-2 and TRBJ2-7; TRBD2 matches 12 bases. V shed 6 bases, J shed 0 bases, and the junction held 3 bases outside the gene matches. The CDR3 is 15 amino acids. Germline V gene lookup returns CDR1 SGHTA and CDR2 FQGNSA. CDR3 in amino acids: CASRRLAGASYEQYF. The CDR3 region has the DNA TGTGCCAGCAGGCGACTAGCGGGGGCCTCCTACGAGCAGTACTTC.

The V call is TRBV10-3, the J call TRBJ1-1, with D unresolved. The V gene lost 0 bases and the J gene lost 8 bases, with 7 bases spanning the gap. This CDR3 has 12 residues. Germline CDR1 is ENHRY and CDR2 is SYGVKD. CDR3 coding DNA: TGTGCCATCAGTGAGTCGACAAGGGAAGCTTTCTTT. It codes for CAISESTREAFF.

The V and J genes are TRBV4-3 and TRBJ2-1, with 9 bases fitting TRBD2. Germline lookup yields CDR1 LGHNA and CDR2 YSLEER. The CDR3 totals 14 residues. J gave up 4 bases and V 4 bases, and 2 bases lay outside the gene matches. In DNA form, the CDR3 reads TGCGCCAGCAGCCGGCTAGCGGGATACAATGAGCAGTTCTTC. It encodes CASSRLAGYNEQFF.

The rearrangement uses TRBV19 and TRBJ2-7; 10 nucleotides match TRBD2. J lost 4 bases, V lost 5 bases, and 14 bases had no gene match. Germline CDR1 is LNHDA and CDR2 is SQIVND (reference sequence). The CDR3 runs to 17 residues. CDR3 region: CASSPSPTGTSEYEQYF. CDR3 DNA: TGTGCCAGTAGTCCCTCCCCTACCGGGACTAGCGAATACGAGCAGTACTTC.